The entry below gives a single T cell receptor (beta chain) sequence along with its context. Germline-derived CDR1 and CDR2 are ENHRY and SYGVKD. V was pared by 6 bases and J by 8 bases, with 5 bases of the junction left unmatched. This CDR3 region has 14 residues. Generated by immunoSEQ multiplex PCR, the TCRdb table keeps only in-frame clones and is missing some. The sample lists about 27,000 clones, around 90% occurring once. The source of the sample is a study of control samples from healthy donors and cancer patients. This TCR derives from a man aged 50 to 60 with lung cancer. The rearrangement joins TRBV10-3 to TRBJ2-1, with TRBD2 identical over 12 bases. Sequenced sample: PBMCs. Here the CDR3 DNA reads TGTGCCATCAGAAGGACTAGCGGGGTGGATGAGCAGTTCTTC. Its protein is CAIRRTSGVDEQFF.